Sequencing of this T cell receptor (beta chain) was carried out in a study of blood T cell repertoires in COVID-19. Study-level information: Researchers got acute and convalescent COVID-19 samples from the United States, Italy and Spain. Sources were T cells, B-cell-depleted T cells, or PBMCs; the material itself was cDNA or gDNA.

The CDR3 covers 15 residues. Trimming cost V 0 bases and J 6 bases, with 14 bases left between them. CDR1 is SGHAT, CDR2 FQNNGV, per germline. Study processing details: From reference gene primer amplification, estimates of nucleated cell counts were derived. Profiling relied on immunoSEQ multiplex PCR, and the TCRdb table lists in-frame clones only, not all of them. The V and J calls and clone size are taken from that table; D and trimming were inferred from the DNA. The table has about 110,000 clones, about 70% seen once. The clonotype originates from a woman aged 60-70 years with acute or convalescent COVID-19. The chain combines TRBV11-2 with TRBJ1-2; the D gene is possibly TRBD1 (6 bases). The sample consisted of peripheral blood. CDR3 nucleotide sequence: TGTGCCAGCAGCTTAGAGGGGCGGCCAGGGGATGGCTACACCTTC. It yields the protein CASSLEGRPGDGYTF.